The clone carrying this T cell receptor beta chain occurred a few times. TCR beta library input comprised approximately 1.9 micrograms of genomic DNA from cryopreserved PBMCs. This entry is derived from a study of cytotoxic CD8 clonotypes in ibrutinib-treated CLL. Using immunoSEQ multiplex PCR, the repertoire was profiled, and TCRdb retains in-frame clones only, with some absent. The sample has 160,000 or so clones; roughly 77% are singletons. Germline V gene data show CDR1 as GTSNPN and CDR2 as SVGIG (reference sequence). Trimming left V 0 bases short and J 7 bases short, with 6 bases between. The CDR3 totals 11 residues.

This chain links TRBV30 with TRBJ1-1; no clear D gene. The clonotype originates from a human donor with chronic lymphocytic leukemia. The sample in question was PBMCs, obtained after 12 months of ibrutinib treatment. CDR3 coding DNA: TGTGCCTGGAGTGTTAAAAATGAAGCTTTCTTT. Amino acid sequence: CAWSVKNEAFF.